This T cell receptor (beta chain) is from a study of cytomegalovirus exposure and HLA in healthy donors. Overall study: Unique TCR beta sequences numbering about 100 million came from roughly 180 million T cells in an earlier analysis.

Notes on the study in general: Investigators reported 164 TCR beta chains as tied to cytomegalovirus. TCR beta V- and J-gene trimming was later associated with a missense DCLRE1C variant.

Use of 60 Vbeta and 13 Jbeta primers characterized the PCR. Repertoires were generated with immunoSEQ multiplex PCR, while TCRdb's copy carries only in-frame clones and drops some. The sample holds some 71,000 clones, about three quarters seen once. J was trimmed by 8 bases and V by 6 bases; bases with no gene match: 5. This CDR3 contains 15 residues. The germline CDR1 and CDR2 sequences are MRHNA and SNTAGT. A remark on this clone: The antigen is undetermined.

The sequencing input was PBMCs. The V call is TRBV6-4, the J call TRBJ2-1; 15 nucleotides match TRBD2. The sequence was collected from a man younger than 35 in good health and CMV-seronegative. In nucleotides, the CDR3 is TGTGCCAGCAGCGCGGGACTAGCGGGGGGAGATGAGCAGTTCTTC. Residues: CASSAGLAGGDEQFF.